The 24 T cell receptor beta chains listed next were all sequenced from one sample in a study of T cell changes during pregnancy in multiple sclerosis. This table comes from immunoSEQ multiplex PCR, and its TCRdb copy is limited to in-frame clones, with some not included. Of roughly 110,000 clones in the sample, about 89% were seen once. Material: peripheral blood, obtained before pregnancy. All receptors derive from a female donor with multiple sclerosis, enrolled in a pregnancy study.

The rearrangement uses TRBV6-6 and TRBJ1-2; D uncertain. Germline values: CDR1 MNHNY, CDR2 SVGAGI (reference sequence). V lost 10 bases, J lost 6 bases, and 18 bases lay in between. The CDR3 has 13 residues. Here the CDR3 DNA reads TGTGCCATCAGCCGACAAAATAAGAATGGCTACACCTTC. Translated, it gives CAISRQNKNGYTF.

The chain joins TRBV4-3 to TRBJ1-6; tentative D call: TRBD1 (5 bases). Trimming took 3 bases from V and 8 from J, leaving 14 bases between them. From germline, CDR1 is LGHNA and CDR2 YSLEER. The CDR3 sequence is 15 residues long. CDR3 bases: TGCGCCAGCAGCCACCGGCAGGGTAGGGATTCACCCCTCCACTTT. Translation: CASSHRQGRDSPLHF.

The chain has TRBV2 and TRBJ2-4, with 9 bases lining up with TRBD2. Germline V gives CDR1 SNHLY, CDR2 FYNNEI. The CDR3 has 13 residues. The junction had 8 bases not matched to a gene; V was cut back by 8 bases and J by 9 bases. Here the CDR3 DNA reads TGTGCCAGCCTCGGACTAGCGAGCGGCATTCAGTACTTC. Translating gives CASLGLASGIQYF.

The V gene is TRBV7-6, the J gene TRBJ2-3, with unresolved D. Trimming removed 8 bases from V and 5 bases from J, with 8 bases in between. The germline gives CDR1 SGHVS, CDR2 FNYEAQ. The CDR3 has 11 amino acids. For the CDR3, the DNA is TGTGCCAGCTCTACTCTAGATACGCAGTATTTT. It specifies CASSTLDTQYF.

The CDR3 sequence: CASSDWQAPETQYF. The CDR3 DNA sequence: TGTGCCAGCAGTGATTGGCAGGCCCCGGAGACCCAGTACTTC. The chain joins TRBV2 to TRBJ2-5; no firm D call. This CDR3 is built from 14 residues. V lost 3 bases and J 5 bases, leaving 13 bases between the germline ends. The germline V gene has CDR1 SNHLY and CDR2 FYNNEI.

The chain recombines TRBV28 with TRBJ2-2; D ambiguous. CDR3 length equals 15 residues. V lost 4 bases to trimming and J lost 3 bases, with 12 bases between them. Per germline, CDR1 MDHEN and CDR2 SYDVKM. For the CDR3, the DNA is TGTGCCAGCAGTTATTCGCAGTTCTACACCGGGGAGCTGTTTTTT. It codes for CASSYSQFYTGELFF.

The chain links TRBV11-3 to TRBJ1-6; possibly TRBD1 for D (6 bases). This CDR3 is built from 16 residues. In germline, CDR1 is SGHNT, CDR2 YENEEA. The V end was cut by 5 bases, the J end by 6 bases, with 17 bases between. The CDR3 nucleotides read TGTGCCAGCAGCAAAACGAGGGACACCCCTAATTCACCCCTCCACTTT. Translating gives CASSKTRDTPNSPLHF.

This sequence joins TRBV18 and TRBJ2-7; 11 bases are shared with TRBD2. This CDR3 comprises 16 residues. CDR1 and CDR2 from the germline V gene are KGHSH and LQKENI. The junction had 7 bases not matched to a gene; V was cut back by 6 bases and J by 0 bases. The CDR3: CASSLVGLADSYEQYF. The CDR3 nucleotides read TGTGCCAGCTCCCTCGTGGGACTAGCGGACTCCTACGAGCAGTACTTC. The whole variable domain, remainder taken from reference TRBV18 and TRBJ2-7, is NAGVMQNPRHLVRRRGQEARLRCSPMKGHSHVYWYRQLPEEGLKFMVYLQKENIIDESGMPKERFSAEFPKEGPSILRIQQVVRGDSAAYFCASSLVGLADSYEQYFGPGTRLTVT.

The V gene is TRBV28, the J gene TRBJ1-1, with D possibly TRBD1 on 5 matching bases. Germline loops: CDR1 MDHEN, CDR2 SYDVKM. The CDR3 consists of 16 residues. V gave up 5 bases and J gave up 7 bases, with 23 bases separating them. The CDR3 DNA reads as TGTGCCAGCAGTGAATCGATGGCAGGGTGGGTCCTTGAAGCTTTCTTT. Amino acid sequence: CASSESMAGWVLEAFF.

The CDR3 DNA reads TGCGCCAGTGACAGGGGCGAGGGCACTGAAGCTTTCTTT. This encodes CASDRGEGTEAFF. The chain has TRBV4-3 and TRBJ1-1; 8 bases align to TRBD1. The V segment lost 9 bases and the J segment 4 bases; nucleotides outside the gene matches: 7. The germline V gene has CDR1 LGHNA and CDR2 YSLEER. This CDR3 comprises 13 residues.

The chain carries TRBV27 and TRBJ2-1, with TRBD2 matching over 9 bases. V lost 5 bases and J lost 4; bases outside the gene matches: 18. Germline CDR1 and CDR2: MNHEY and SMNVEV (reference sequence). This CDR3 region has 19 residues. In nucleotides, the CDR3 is TGTGCCAGCAGTAAGCGACTAGCGGCCCTACCGGAACCGTACAATGAGCAGTTCTTC. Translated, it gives CASSKRLAALPEPYNEQFF.

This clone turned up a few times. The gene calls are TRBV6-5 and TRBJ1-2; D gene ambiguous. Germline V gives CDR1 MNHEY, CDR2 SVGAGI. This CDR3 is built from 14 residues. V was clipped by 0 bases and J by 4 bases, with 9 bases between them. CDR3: CASSYSTDGYGYTF. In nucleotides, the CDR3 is TGTGCCAGCAGTTACTCTACAGACGGCTATGGCTACACCTTC.

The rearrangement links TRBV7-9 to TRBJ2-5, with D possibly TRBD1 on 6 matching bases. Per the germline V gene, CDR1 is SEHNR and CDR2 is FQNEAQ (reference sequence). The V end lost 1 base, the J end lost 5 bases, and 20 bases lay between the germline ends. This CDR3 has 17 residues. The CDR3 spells CASSLGETGLGLETQYF. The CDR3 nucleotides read TGTGCCAGCAGCTTAGGGGAGACAGGACTCGGGTTGGAGACCCAGTACTTC.

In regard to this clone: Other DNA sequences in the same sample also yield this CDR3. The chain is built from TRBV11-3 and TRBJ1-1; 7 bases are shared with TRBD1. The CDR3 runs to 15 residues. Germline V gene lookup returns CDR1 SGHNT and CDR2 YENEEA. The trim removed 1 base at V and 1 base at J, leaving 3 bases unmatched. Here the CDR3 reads CASSLGGQRNTEAFF. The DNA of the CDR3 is TGTGCCAGCAGCTTAGGGGGACAGCGGAACACTGAAGCTTTCTTT.

The CDR3: CAISDRVVYEQYF. CDR3 sequence (DNA): TGTGCCATCAGCGACAGGGTGGTCTACGAGCAGTACTTC. The chain employs TRBV10-3 and TRBJ2-7, with 7 nucleotides matching TRBD1. Looked up from germline, CDR1 is ENHRY and CDR2 is SYGVKD. With V trimmed by 6 bases and J by 3 bases, 5 bases remained unmatched. This CDR3 is 13 amino acids long.

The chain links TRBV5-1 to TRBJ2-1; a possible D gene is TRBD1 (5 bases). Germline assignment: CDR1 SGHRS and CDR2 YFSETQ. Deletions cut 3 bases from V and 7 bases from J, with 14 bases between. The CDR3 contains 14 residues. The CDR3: CASSSIARGNEQFF. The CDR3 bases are TGCGCCAGCAGCTCAATAGCTAGGGGAAATGAGCAGTTCTTC.

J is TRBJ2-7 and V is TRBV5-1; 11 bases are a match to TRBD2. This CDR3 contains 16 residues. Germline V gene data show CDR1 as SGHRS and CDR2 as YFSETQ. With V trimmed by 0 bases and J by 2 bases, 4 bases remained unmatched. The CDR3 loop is CASSLGLAGGTYEQYF. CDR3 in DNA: TGCGCCAGCAGCTTGGGGCTAGCGGGGGGCACCTACGAGCAGTACTTC.

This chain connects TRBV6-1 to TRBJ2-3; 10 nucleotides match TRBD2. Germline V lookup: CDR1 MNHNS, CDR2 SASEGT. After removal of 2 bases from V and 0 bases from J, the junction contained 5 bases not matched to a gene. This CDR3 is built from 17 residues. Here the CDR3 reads CASSELAGASSTDTQYF. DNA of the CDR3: TGTGCCAGCAGTGAACTAGCGGGAGCCTCTAGCACAGATACGCAGTATTTT.

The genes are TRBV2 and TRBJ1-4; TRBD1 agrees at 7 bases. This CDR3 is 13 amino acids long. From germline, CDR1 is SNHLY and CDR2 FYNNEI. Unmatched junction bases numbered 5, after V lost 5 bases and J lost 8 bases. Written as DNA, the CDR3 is TGTGCCAGCAGTACGACAGGGAACGAAAAACTGTTTTTT. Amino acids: CASSTTGNEKLFF.

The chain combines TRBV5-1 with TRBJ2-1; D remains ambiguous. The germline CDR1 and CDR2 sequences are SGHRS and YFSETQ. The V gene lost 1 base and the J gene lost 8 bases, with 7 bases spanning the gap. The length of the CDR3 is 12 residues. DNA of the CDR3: TGCGCCAGCAGCTTGTTTCCGGATGAGCAGTTCTTC. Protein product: CASSLFPDEQFF. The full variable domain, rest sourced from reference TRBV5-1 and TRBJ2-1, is KAGVTQTPRYLIKTRGQQVTLSCSPISGHRSVSWYQQTPGQGLQFLFEYFSETQRNKGNFPGRFSGRQFSNSRSEMNVSTLELGDSALYLCASSLFPDEQFFGPGTRLTVL.

As DNA, the CDR3 is TGCGCCAGCAGCCAAGGGCAAACAGTCGCAACTAATGAAAAACTGTTTTTT. Translation gives CASSQGQTVATNEKLFF. This sequence joins TRBV4-1 and TRBJ1-4; D is ambiguous. Germline V lookup: CDR1 MGHRA, CDR2 YSYEKL. This CDR3 has 17 residues. Trimming removed 1 base at V and 0 bases at J, with 12 bases between.

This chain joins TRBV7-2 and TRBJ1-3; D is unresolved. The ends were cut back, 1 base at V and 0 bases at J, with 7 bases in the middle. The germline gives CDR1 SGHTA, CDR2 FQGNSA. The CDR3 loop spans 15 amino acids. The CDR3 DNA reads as TGTGCCAGCAGCTTAGGACTGAACTCTGGAAACACCATATATTTT. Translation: CASSLGLNSGNTIYF.

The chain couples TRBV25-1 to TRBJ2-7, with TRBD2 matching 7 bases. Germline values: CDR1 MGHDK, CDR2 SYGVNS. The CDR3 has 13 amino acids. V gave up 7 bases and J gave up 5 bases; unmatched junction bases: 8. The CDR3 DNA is TGTGCCAGCACCCGGGGAGGGTCCGACGAGCAGTACTTC. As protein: CASTRGGSDEQYF.

The CDR3 loop is CASPQGTEAFF. The CDR3 DNA reads TGTGCCAGCCCACAGGGGACTGAAGCTTTCTTT. The rearrangement links TRBV18 to TRBJ1-1, with TRBD1 identical over 7 bases. CDR1 and CDR2 (germline): KGHSH, LQKENI. The junction had 2 bases not matched to a gene; V was cut back by 8 bases and J by 5 bases. There are 11 residues in the CDR3. The full variable domain, completed using reference TRBV18 and TRBJ1-1, is NAGVMQNPRHLVRRRGQEARLRCSPMKGHSHVYWYRQLPEEGLKFMVYLQKENIIDESGMPKERFSAEFPKEGPSILRIQQVVRGDSAAYFCASPQGTEAFFGQGTRLTVV.